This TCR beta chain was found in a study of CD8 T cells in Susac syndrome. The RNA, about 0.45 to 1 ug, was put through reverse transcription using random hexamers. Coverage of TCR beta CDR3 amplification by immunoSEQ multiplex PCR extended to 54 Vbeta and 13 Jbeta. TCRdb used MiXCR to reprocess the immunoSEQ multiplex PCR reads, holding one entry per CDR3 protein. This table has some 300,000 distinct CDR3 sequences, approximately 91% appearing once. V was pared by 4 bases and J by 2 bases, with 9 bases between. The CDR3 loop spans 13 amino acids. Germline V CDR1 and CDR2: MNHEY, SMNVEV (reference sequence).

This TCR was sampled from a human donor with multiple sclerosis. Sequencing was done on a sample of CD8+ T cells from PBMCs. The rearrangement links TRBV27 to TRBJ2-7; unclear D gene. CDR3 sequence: CASSYRAAYEQYF. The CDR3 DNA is TGTGCCAGCAGTTACCGCGCTGCCTACGAGCAGTACTTC.